This T cell receptor (beta chain) was observed in a study of cytomegalovirus exposure and HLA in healthy donors. Study conclusions and caveats: Reports state that TCR beta sequences accurately predicted most subjects' HLA-A and HLA-B alleles. TCR beta V- and J-gene trimming, according to a later analysis, was linked to a missense DCLRE1C variant. TRBV6-2, TRBV6-3 and some other V segments were excluded as indistinguishable.

The primer mix had 60 Vbeta and 13 Jbeta primers. Repertoires were generated with immunoSEQ multiplex PCR, while TCRdb's copy carries only in-frame clones and drops some. The data contain 150,000 to 200,000 clones, 65% to 80% of them seen just once; the ten biggest clones take up more than 4%. CDR3 length equals 16 residues. V lost 4 bases and J lost 3; bases outside the gene matches: 8. Germline assignment: CDR1 LNHDA and CDR2 SQIVND (reference sequence). As concerns this clone: The antigen remains undetermined.

Donors showed nominal health when sampled, although they likely had unrecorded immune exposures. The specimen was PBMCs. This receptor was taken from a middle-aged man in good health and CMV-seronegative. J is TRBJ2-7 and V is TRBV19; 11 nucleotides line up with TRBD1. CDR3 loop: CASSTYSGQGVYEQYF. Written as DNA, the CDR3 is TGTGCCAGTAGTACCTATTCGGGACAGGGGGTCTACGAGCAGTACTTC.